The 31 T cell receptor beta chains below come from one sample, sequenced in a study of T cells in tuberculosis. The protocol was immunoSEQ multiplex PCR, while the TCRdb copy is restricted to in-frame clones and leaves out a portion. The table has under 45,000 clones, nearly 95% seen once. Sequenced sample: PBMCs. All receptors derive from a donor aged 10 to 29 with latent tuberculosis or without tuberculosis infection.

V and J are TRBV2 and TRBJ1-3; no firm D call. CDR3 length: 14 amino acids. Germline V gives CDR1 SNHLY, CDR2 FYNNEI. V lost 6 bases, J lost 0 bases, and 9 bases lay in between. This CDR3 is CASRVEGSGNTIYF. In DNA, the CDR3 is TGTGCCAGCAGGGTTGAGGGCTCTGGAAACACCATATATTTT.

The genes are TRBV4-1 and TRBJ1-5; no clear D gene. The CDR3 contains 16 residues. Germline lookup yields CDR1 MGHRA and CDR2 YSYEKL. Trimming pared 1 base from V and 6 bases from J, leaving 16 bases between. As DNA, the CDR3 is TGCGCCAGCAGCCAAGGAGTAATTCCGAACGGTCAGCCCCAGCATTTT. It translates to CASSQGVIPNGQPQHF.

The chain uses TRBV10-2 and TRBJ1-1, with D possibly matching TRBD1 (6 bases). Germline CDR1 and CDR2: WSHSY and SAAADI. The CDR3 contains 15 residues. V lost 4 bases and J 0 bases, leaving 12 bases between the germline ends. The CDR3 loop is CASSGVDSLNTEAFF. The CDR3 DNA follows: TGCGCCAGCAGTGGAGTGGACAGTTTGAACACTGAAGCTTTCTTT.

The chain couples TRBV19 to TRBJ1-2; D call uncertain. CDR1 is LNHDA and CDR2 is SQIVND in the germline V gene (reference sequence). The CDR3 length is 16 residues. V lost 0 bases to trimming and J lost 8 bases, with 19 bases between them. DNA of the CDR3: TGTGCCAGTAGTATAGATTCCTCCCGGCCAGGCGGGGGCTACACCTTC. It is translated as CASSIDSSRPGGGYTF.

V and J are TRBV7-9 and TRBJ2-7; 8 positions match TRBD2. CDR1 and CDR2 from the germline V gene are SEHNR and FQNEAQ (reference sequence). The length of the CDR3 is 16 residues. The V gene end was trimmed by 4 bases and the J gene end by 2 bases; junction bases not matched to a gene: 10. The CDR3 DNA reads as TGTGCCAGCAGCTCACCGCGGGGGACTAGTACCTACGAGCAGTACTTC. It yields the protein CASSSPRGTSTYEQYF.

The V call is TRBV27, the J call TRBJ2-2; 10 nucleotides agree with TRBD2. CDR3 length equals 16 residues. Trimming at V came to 6 bases and at J to 2 bases, leaving 6 bases not matched to a gene. Germline V gives CDR1 MNHEY, CDR2 SMNVEV (reference sequence). The CDR3 bases are TGTGCCAGCAGGCTAGCGGGGGCCTTAAACACCGGGGAGCTGTTTTTT. Translation gives CASRLAGALNTGELFF.

The V call is TRBV5-6, the J call TRBJ2-3, with 10 positions matching TRBD2. The J segment lost 1 base and the V segment lost 2 bases, leaving 10 bases of the junction unmatched. CDR1 is SGHDT, CDR2 YYEEEE, per germline. This CDR3 has 18 amino acids. The DNA for the CDR3 is TGTGCCAGCAGCTTTGTCGGAATAGCGGGGGGTCGCACAGATACGCAGTATTTT. This translates into CASSFVGIAGGRTDTQYF.

V is TRBV5-6 and J is TRBJ2-3; 7 nucleotides agree with TRBD1. This CDR3 spans 15 amino acids. The germline V gene encodes CDR1 SGHDT and CDR2 YYEEEE. V lost 1 base to trimming and J lost 2 bases; unmatched junction nucleotides: 4. The CDR3 sequence: CASSLTGANTDTQYF. CDR3 DNA: TGTGCCAGCAGCTTGACAGGGGCCAACACAGATACGCAGTATTTT.

The rearrangement uses TRBV18 and TRBJ2-2; weak D call: TRBD1 (6 bases). The length of the CDR3 is 16 residues. Trimming took off 5 bases at V and 2 bases at J, with 15 bases between the two ends. Germline CDR1 is KGHSH and CDR2 is LQKENI. Here the CDR3 reads CASSIGTSFNTGELFF. The CDR3 nucleotides read TGTGCCAGCTCAATCGGGACATCTTTCAACACCGGGGAGCTGTTTTTT.

The gene calls are TRBV9 and TRBJ2-7; 11 nucleotides agree with TRBD1. Trimming cost V 5 bases and J 3 bases; bases outside gene matches: 7. Germline V gene lookup returns CDR1 SGDLS and CDR2 YYNGEE. The CDR3 is made up of 15 amino acids. The CDR3 nucleotides are TGTGCCAGCAGTGTGTCCGGGACAGGGGGCTACGAGCAGTACTTC. Translation: CASSVSGTGGYEQYF.

The CDR3 sequence: CASSILRPGAYGYTF. The CDR3 nucleotides are TGTGCCAGTAGTATTTTGAGACCGGGAGCCTATGGCTACACCTTC. The chain is built from TRBV19 and TRBJ1-2; D unclear. CDR1 and CDR2 from the germline V gene are LNHDA and SQIVND (reference sequence). Trimming removed 3 bases at V and 4 bases at J, with 15 bases between. CDR3 size: 15 residues.

The rearrangement uses TRBV4-2 and TRBJ2-1, with D perhaps matching TRBD1 (5 bases). This CDR3 comprises 16 residues. V lost 3 bases, J lost 12 bases, and 24 bases lay in between. Per germline, CDR1 LGHNA and CDR2 YNFKEQ. The CDR3 DNA follows: TGTGCCAGCAGCCAGGCTTGGGGCAGGCCCAACACGGGGCAGTTCTTC. It is translated as CASSQAWGRPNTGQFF.

The chain carries TRBV5-3 and TRBJ2-7, with D tentatively TRBD1 (5 bases). TRBV5-3 belongs to the ORF category, with a function that is uncertain. The CDR3 consists of 16 residues. V lost 0 bases and J 4 bases, leaving 17 bases between the germline ends. The CDR3 bases are TGTGCCAGAAGCTTGGCCCCGGGCCTAGGGGATTACGAGCAGTACTTC. Residues: CARSLAPGLGDYEQYF.

J is TRBJ2-1 and V is TRBV9; 12 bases align to TRBD1. J gave up 7 bases and V 2 bases, and 13 bases lay outside the gene matches. CDR3 length: 18 amino acids. The germline V gene encodes CDR1 SGDLS and CDR2 YYNGEE. This CDR3 is CASSVWDRGQVGRNEQFF. The CDR3 nucleotides read TGTGCCAGCAGCGTTTGGGACAGGGGGCAAGTTGGGAGAAATGAGCAGTTCTTC.

V and J are TRBV6-1 and TRBJ1-3, with 7 positions matching TRBD1. V lost 4 bases, J lost 0 bases, and 9 bases stayed unmatched. The CDR3 is 17 amino acids. Germline V gene data show CDR1 as MNHNS and CDR2 as SASEGT. CDR3: CASSVNRGESSGNTIYF. Written as DNA, the CDR3 is TGTGCCAGCAGTGTCAACAGGGGCGAGAGCTCTGGAAACACCATATATTTT.

The chain joins TRBV9 to TRBJ1-4, with 7 nucleotides matching TRBD1. The CDR3 sequence is 15 residues long. With V trimmed by 0 bases and J by 5 bases, 4 bases remained unmatched. Germline lookup yields CDR1 SGDLS and CDR2 YYNGEE. CDR3 sequence (DNA): TGTGCCAGCAGCGTAGTCGGGACAGCGAATGAAAAACTGTTTTTT. Translating gives CASSVVGTANEKLFF.

The chain combines TRBV9 with TRBJ1-2, with 7 bases identical to TRBD1. The CDR3 contains 13 residues. V shed 4 bases and J 6 bases; nucleotides not matched to a gene: 6. Germline CDR1 is SGDLS and CDR2 is YYNGEE. CDR3 sequence: CASSLDREDGYTF. The CDR3 DNA sequence: TGTGCCAGCAGCCTCGACAGGGAAGATGGCTACACCTTC.

This sequence joins TRBV7-9 and TRBJ1-2; 8 nucleotides match TRBD1. Per germline, CDR1 SEHNR and CDR2 FQNEAQ (reference sequence). CDR3 size: 14 residues. V lost 1 base and J lost 7; bases outside the gene matches: 5. The CDR3 DNA sequence: TGTGCCAGCAGCTTAGAGCACAGGGGGAGTGGCTACACCTTC. Translation gives CASSLEHRGSGYTF.

The chain is built from TRBV4-3 and TRBJ1-2; 7 nucleotides match TRBD1. The CDR3 covers 15 residues. CDR1 is LGHNA and CDR2 is YSLEER in the germline V gene. The trim removed 0 bases at V and 5 bases at J, leaving 6 bases unmatched. DNA of the CDR3: TGCGCCAGCAGCCAAGATTTAGAACAGGGGTATGGCTACACCTTC. It codes for CASSQDLEQGYGYTF.

The CDR3 reads CASSFGGHISYEQYF. The DNA of the CDR3 is TGTGCCAGCAGTTTTGGGGGCCATATCTCCTACGAGCAGTACTTC. The chain is built from TRBV27 and TRBJ2-7, with D possibly matching TRBD1 (6 bases). This CDR3 has 15 amino acids. The germline V gene encodes CDR1 MNHEY and CDR2 SMNVEV (reference sequence). Trimming took 3 bases from V and 0 from J, leaving 12 bases between them.

The rearrangement links TRBV14 to TRBJ2-7; 9 bases fit TRBD2. Germline V gives CDR1 SGHDN, CDR2 FVKESK. This CDR3 contains 17 residues. V shed 4 bases and J 1 base; nucleotides not matched to a gene: 11. Here the CDR3 DNA reads TGTGCCAGCAGCCCTCCTTTTAGCGGGGGCCTATCCTACGAGCAGTACTTC. It specifies CASSPPFSGGLSYEQYF.

The chain is built from TRBV14 and TRBJ2-7, with D maybe TRBD2 (5 bases). V was clipped by 0 bases and J by 5 bases, with 14 bases between them. This CDR3 is 15 amino acids long. CDR1 and CDR2 (germline): SGHDN, FVKESK. CDR3 nucleotide sequence: TGTGCCAGCAGCCAAGATCGGGGAAGATTCGACGAGCAGTACTTC. Translating it yields CASSQDRGRFDEQYF.

This clone came up a few times. This rearrangement joins TRBV29-1 to TRBJ2-7; perhaps TRBD1 as D (6 bases). This CDR3 spans 12 amino acids. In germline, CDR1 is SQVTM, CDR2 ANQGSEA. Trimming took off 4 bases at V and 3 bases at J, with 10 bases between the two ends. The CDR3 sequence: CSVAEQGYEQYF. The CDR3 nucleotides are TGCAGCGTTGCGGAACAGGGCTACGAGCAGTACTTC.

This rearrangement joins TRBV7-2 to TRBJ1-3, with D tentatively TRBD1 (6 bases). The germline V and J ends were trimmed by 1 base and 2 bases, with 9 bases remaining between them. CDR3 length: 15 amino acids. CDR1 is SGHTA and CDR2 is FQGNSA in the germline V gene. Here the CDR3 DNA reads TGTGCCAGCAGCTTAGACAGGGCGACTGGAAACACCATATATTTT. Protein sequence: CASSLDRATGNTIYF.

The J gene is TRBJ1-1, the V gene TRBV7-3; TRBD1 might be the D (5 bases). This CDR3 comprises 14 residues. Looked up from germline, CDR1 is SGHTA and CDR2 is FQGTGA. V was trimmed by 5 bases and J by 5 bases, leaving 15 bases between them. The CDR3 bases are TGTGCCAGCAGCCCTACGGGGGGTTGGACTGAAGCTTTCTTT. Its translation: CASSPTGGWTEAFF.

This rearrangement joins TRBV18 to TRBJ1-4; D call uncertain. Between the trimmed V and J ends, which lost 3 bases and 0 bases, there was a span of 5 bases. This CDR3 comprises 14 residues. Germline V gene sequence: CDR1 KGHSH, CDR2 LQKENI. Here the CDR3 reads CASSPSATNEKLFF. The CDR3 DNA sequence: TGTGCCAGCTCACCCTCTGCAACTAATGAAAAACTGTTTTTT.

The chain uses TRBV2 and TRBJ1-2; a possible D gene is TRBD1 (6 bases). CDR1 is SNHLY and CDR2 is FYNNEI in the germline V gene. Between the trimmed V and J ends, which lost 7 bases and 2 bases, there was a span of 17 bases. CDR3 length equals 15 residues. CDR3 in DNA: TGTGCCAGCATGGGGCCCCAGGGGTTAAACTATGGCTACACCTTC. It translates to CASMGPQGLNYGYTF.

This clone is labeled as medium-sized (0.01 to 0.1%). The chain is built from TRBV4-3 and TRBJ1-1; D might be TRBD1 (6 bases). Trimming stripped 0 bases from V and 5 bases from J, with 16 bases between. The germline V gene has CDR1 LGHNA and CDR2 YSLEER. The CDR3 contains 16 residues. The CDR3 loop is CASSQDRAGEGTEAFF. CDR3 nucleotide sequence: TGCGCCAGCAGCCAAGATCGTGCAGGGGAGGGGACTGAAGCTTTCTTT.

This clone showed up just a few times. The junction does not match germline at one end; this may be a read error. The chain recombines TRBV7-8 with TRBJ2-7; the match to TRBD1 covers 9 bases. CDR1 SGHVS and CDR2 FQNEAQ come from the germline V gene. The CDR3 is 15 amino acids. CDR3 DNA: TGTGCCAGCAGCTTGGGGACAGGGAGCTCCCACGAGCAGTACTTC. It codes for CASSLGTGSSHEQYF.

This chain links TRBV6-1 with TRBJ1-5; possible D gene TRBD1, 5 bases. This CDR3 is 15 amino acids long. The germline CDR1 and CDR2 sequences are MNHNS and SASEGT. Trimming stripped 6 bases from V and 1 base from J, with 13 bases between. The CDR3 coding sequence is TGTGCCAGCAGAGCCGGACAAATCAGCAATCAGCCCCAGCATTTT. Translation gives CASRAGQISNQPQHF.

This sequence joins TRBV19 and TRBJ1-5; the D is unclear. CDR3 length equals 13 residues. Germline CDR1 is LNHDA and CDR2 is SQIVND (reference sequence). The V and J ends lost 11 bases and 2 bases respectively, with 13 bases between them. DNA for the CDR3: TGTGCCGTTGAGGGTTTTCGCAATCAGCCCCAGCATTTT. This gives the protein CAVEGFRNQPQHF.